The 7 T cell receptor beta chains in this list originate from one sample, sequenced in a study of neurological immune-mediated disorders. One entry per CDR3 protein, called by TCRdb with MiXCR from the 5' RACE reads. The data hold 85,000 to 90,000 distinct CDR3 sequences, with under 4.5% observed a single time. Sequencing was done on a sample of PBMCs. These receptors all stem from a woman aged 50 to 65 with multiple sclerosis.

This clonotype was counted at least ten times. V usage is TRBV5-5 and J usage is TRBJ2-1; 7 nucleotides agree with TRBD2. CDR3 length: 16 residues. V lost 5 bases, J lost 4 bases, and 12 bases stayed unmatched. The germline gives CDR1 SGHKS, CDR2 YYEKEE (reference sequence). The DNA for the CDR3 is TGTGCCAGCAGTACAACCCCCAGCGGGGATTACAATGAGCAGTTCTTC. It is translated as CASSTTPSGDYNEQFF.

This clonotype was observed many times. The gene calls are TRBV11-2 and TRBJ2-2, with 11 bases that match TRBD1. Germline V gene sequence: CDR1 SGHAT, CDR2 FQNNGV. V lost 7 bases to trimming and J lost 7 bases; unmatched junction nucleotides: 14. This CDR3 contains 17 residues. The CDR3 spells CASTTNRDRGLSGELFF. The DNA of the CDR3 is TGTGCCAGCACGACGAACCGGGACAGGGGGTTAAGCGGGGAGCTGTTTTTT.

The table lists this clonotype with many counts. V is TRBV6-5 and J is TRBJ2-7, with D unclear. Germline-derived CDR1 and CDR2 are MNHEY and SVGAGI. There are 16 residues in the CDR3. Trimming removed 0 bases from V and 2 bases from J, with 14 bases in between. As DNA, the CDR3 is TGTGCCAGCAGTTACTCATTCTCACTCGGCACCTACGAGCAGTACTTC. This encodes CASSYSFSLGTYEQYF.

This clonotype occurred many times. The gene calls are TRBV5-1 and TRBJ2-2, with D hard to call. Trimming pared 4 bases from V and 11 bases from J, leaving 6 bases between. CDR1 is SGHRS and CDR2 is YFSETQ in the germline V gene. CDR3 size: 10 residues. CDR3 DNA sequence: TGCGCCAGCAGCCTTGGCGAGCTGTTTTTT. Its protein is CASSLGELFF.

This clonotype was detected many times. The V gene is TRBV20-1, the J gene TRBJ2-1, with 11 bases aligning to TRBD2. Germline V gene lookup returns CDR1 DFQATT and CDR2 SNEGSKA (reference sequence). V shed 2 bases, J shed 6 bases, and the junction held 15 bases outside the gene matches. The CDR3 runs 18 residues. In DNA, the CDR3 is TGCAGTGCTAGATCCAAAAAACTGACTAGCGGGGTCTCCAATGAGCAGTTCTTC. Its translation: CSARSKKLTSGVSNEQFF.

The chain combines TRBV4-3 with TRBJ2-7; D remains unclear. V lost 4 bases and J 7 bases, leaving 20 bases between the germline ends. The CDR3 length is 15 residues. Germline V gives CDR1 LGHNA, CDR2 YSLEER. Here the CDR3 DNA reads TGCGCCAGCAGCCCGGGCCCCTCGAGTACTGGGGAGCAGTACTTC. It translates to CASSPGPSSTGEQYF.

This clonotype was observed at least ten times. V is TRBV21-1 and J is TRBJ1-3; TRBD1 is the table's D call, not checked against the DNA. TRBV21-1 is deemed a pseudogene. This CDR3 has 18 residues. As DNA, the CDR3 is TGTGCCAGCAGCCAGGACCGGGATACCCTACTAGCTGGAAACACCATATATTTT. Amino acid sequence: CASSQDRDTLLAGNTIYF.